One and the same sample provided the 32 T cell receptor beta chains below, sequenced in a study of patients and donors after allogeneic stem cell transplantation. TCRdb re-derived calls from the RT-PCR reads in MiXCR, one entry per CDR3 protein. Found here are about a million distinct CDR3 sequences, around 17% of them singletons; the top ten hold 6%. Sequencing was performed on blood, either unsorted or a sorted T cell fraction (not recorded which). The receptors shown here come from a human donor who was either an allogeneic HSCT recipient or a stem cell or donor lymphocyte infusion donor (not recorded which). It is not recorded whose cells these are; they may come from a transplant donor.

The chain has TRBV29-1 and TRBJ2-1, with a tentative D call TRBD1 (5 bases). Germline CDR1 SQVTM, CDR2 ANQGSEA. The V end was cut by 3 bases, the J end by 2 bases, with 11 bases between. The CDR3 totals 14 residues. CDR3 loop: CSVETRATYNEQFF. The CDR3 region has the DNA TGCAGCGTTGAGACCAGGGCAACCTACAATGAGCAGTTCTTC.

This clonotype has a count of ten or more. CDR3 in amino acids: CASSLGVRGLGNGYTF. CDR3 DNA sequence: TGTGCCAGCAGTTTAGGAGTACGGGGGCTCGGAAATGGCTACACCTTC. The chain joins TRBV12-3 or TRBV12-4 to TRBJ1-2; tentatively, D is TRBD1 (6 bases). V lost 1 base and J lost 6, with 18 bases in between. This CDR3 is 16 amino acids long.

There are a few counts of this clonotype. The V gene is TRBV18, the J gene TRBJ1-1; D might be TRBD1 (5 bases). CDR3 length equals 15 residues. Per the germline V gene, CDR1 is KGHSH and CDR2 is LQKENI. V was clipped by 0 bases and J by 5 bases, with 13 bases between them. CDR3 bases: TGTGCCAGCTCACCACCGGGGGGATGGGGAACTGAAGCTTTCTTT. Protein product: CASSPPGGWGTEAFF.

Remarks on this clonotype: At one boundary the junction diverges from the germline segment, which might be a read error. The chain employs TRBV7-7 and TRBJ2-1, with a tentative D call TRBD2 (7 bases). Germline assignment: CDR1 SSHAT and CDR2 FNYEAQ (reference sequence). The CDR3 has 15 amino acids. CDR3 coding DNA: TGTGCTAGCAGCTTAGGGGCGGGGGCGAAGAATGAGCAGTTCTTC. Its translation is CASSLGAGAKNEQFF.

A few counts support this clonotype. The gene calls are TRBV5-1 and TRBJ1-2, with 9 bases matching TRBD1. The V gene end was trimmed by 4 bases and the J gene end by 7 bases; junction bases not matched to a gene: 17. Germline V gene lookup returns CDR1 SGHRS and CDR2 YFSETQ. This CDR3 region has 17 residues. CDR3 region: CASSQILPGTGPRGYTF. The CDR3 DNA is TGCGCCAGCAGCCAGATCTTACCCGGGACAGGGCCGCGTGGCTACACCTTC.

The table lists this clonotype with a few counts. The chain links TRBV5-1 to TRBJ2-2, with 8 bases matching TRBD1. The V gene end was trimmed by 4 bases and the J gene end by 4 bases; junction bases not matched to a gene: 6. Looked up from germline, CDR1 is SGHRS and CDR2 is YFSETQ. The CDR3 totals 15 residues. Here the CDR3 DNA reads TGCGCCAGCAGCCGGGGCGGACAGGGCACCGGGGAGCTGTTTTTT. This translates into CASSRGGQGTGELFF.

The chain uses TRBV12-3 or TRBV12-4 and TRBJ2-7; 7 nucleotides match TRBD2. The CDR3 is made up of 15 amino acids. Trimming took 6 bases from V and 6 from J; bases not matched to a gene: 14. The chain's CDR3 is CASRPPAGVWGEQYF. The CDR3 region has the DNA TGTGCCAGCAGACCCCCCGCGGGAGTATGGGGCGAGCAGTACTTC.

The chain couples TRBV7-9 to TRBJ1-2, with D possibly TRBD1 on 5 matching bases. CDR3 length: 13 residues. Per the germline V gene, CDR1 is SEHNR and CDR2 is FQNEAQ (reference sequence). Trimming took off 7 bases at V and 0 bases at J, with 9 bases between the two ends. The CDR3 loop is CASKGTSNYGYTF. The CDR3 DNA reads TGTGCCAGCAAAGGGACCTCTAACTATGGCTACACCTTC.

Many counts were recorded for this clonotype. The CDR3 reads CASSSDLNEQFF. DNA of the CDR3: TGTGCCAGCAGCTCGGACCTCAATGAGCAGTTCTTC. The genes are TRBV5-6 and TRBJ2-1; D not resolved. The CDR3 is 12 residues long. In germline, CDR1 is SGHDT, CDR2 YYEEEE. The V end lost 3 bases, the J end lost 6 bases, and 7 bases lay between the germline ends.

This clonotype turned up a few times. An end of the junction does not agree with germline; a read error may underlie this. The V gene is TRBV12-3 or TRBV12-4, the J gene TRBJ2-1, with D perhaps matching TRBD1 or TRBD2 (5 bases each). CDR3 length: 12 amino acids. For the CDR3, the DNA is TGTGCCAGCAGTTTAAGAGGGGATCATCTGGGATTC. It translates to CASSLRGDHLGF.

The chain is built from TRBV7-3 and TRBJ2-3; 11 positions match TRBD2. Trimming removed 5 bases from V and 1 base from J; junction bases left unmatched: 11. There are 18 residues in the CDR3. Germline V lookup: CDR1 SGHTA, CDR2 FQGTGA. The CDR3 nucleotides are TGTGCCAGCAGCCCCGAGGCCCCGGGACTAGCGGGCACAGATACGCAGTATTTT. Translating it yields CASSPEAPGLAGTDTQYF.

The chain recombines TRBV12-3 or TRBV12-4 with TRBJ2-1, with D maybe TRBD1 (6 bases). CDR3 length: 14 residues. With 7 bases removed from V and 6 bases from J, the gap between germline ends came to 16 bases. The DNA for the CDR3 is TGTGCCAGCAATTTCAGGGGTCCCAGCAATGAGCAGTTCTTC. It codes for CASNFRGPSNEQFF.

This clonotype turned up a few times. The chain has TRBV12-3 or TRBV12-4 and TRBJ2-7; D unclear. This CDR3 is built from 13 residues. Trimming pared 4 bases from V and 2 bases from J, leaving 9 bases between. The CDR3 protein is CASSSSSPYEQYF. The DNA for the CDR3 is TGTGCCAGCAGTTCTAGTTCTCCCTACGAGCAGTACTTC.

The chain is built from TRBV6-1 and TRBJ2-5; the D gene could be TRBD1 or TRBD2 (7 bases each). V lost 6 bases and J lost 2, with 16 bases in between. CDR1 and CDR2 from the germline V gene are MNHNS and SASEGT. The CDR3 spans 15 residues. The CDR3, as DNA: TGTGCCAGCAGGGGGGGGACAGCCTTTCAAGAGACCCAGTACTTC. Its protein is CASRGGTAFQETQYF.

The chain uses TRBV11-3 and TRBJ2-1; TRBD1 agrees at 8 bases. Per germline, CDR1 SGHNT and CDR2 YENEEA. V trimming: 3 bases; J trimming: 10 bases; junction bases outside the gene matches: 5. The CDR3 has 13 amino acids. Here the CDR3 DNA reads TGTGCCAGCAGCTTTCAACAGGGGGACGAGCAGTTCTTC. Protein product: CASSFQQGDEQFF. Supplemented by reference TRBV11-3 and TRBJ2-1, the full variable domain reads EAGVVQSPRYKIIEKKQPVAFWCNPISGHNTLYWYLQNLGQGPELLIRYENEEAVDDSQLPKDRFSAERLKGVDSTLKIQPAELGDSAVYLCASSFQQGDEQFFGPGTRLTVL.

The chain employs TRBV4-3 and TRBJ2-2, with TRBD2 matching over 9 bases. The trim removed 1 base at V and 8 bases at J, leaving 8 bases unmatched. The CDR3 loop spans 16 amino acids. Per the germline V gene, CDR1 is LGHNA and CDR2 is YSLEER. This CDR3 is CASSQVGGGARGELFF. Written as DNA, the CDR3 is TGCGCCAGCAGCCAAGTTGGCGGGGGGGCCAGGGGGGAGCTGTTTTTT.

The sample holds many counts of this clonotype. The rearrangement joins TRBV12-3 or TRBV12-4 to TRBJ1-1; D perhaps matches TRBD1 (5 bases). The CDR3 is 12 residues long. V lost 3 bases to trimming and J lost 6 bases, with 8 bases between them. The CDR3 region has the DNA TGTGCCAGCAGTTTGTGGGGGGCTGAAGCTTTCTTT. Translating gives CASSLWGAEAFF.

The chain is built from TRBV18 and TRBJ1-3; tentative D call: TRBD1 (5 bases). The V and J ends lost 3 bases and 3 bases respectively, with 15 bases between them. Germline V gene sequence: CDR1 KGHSH, CDR2 LQKENI. CDR3 size: 16 residues. In DNA, the CDR3 is TGTGCCAGCTCACCGCCTGGGGCATGGAATGGAAACACCATATATTTT. Translating gives CASSPPGAWNGNTIYF.

This clonotype has more than one count but fewer than ten. The chain links TRBV15 to TRBJ2-7; TRBD1 matches at 7 bases. The J segment lost 5 bases and the V segment lost 3 bases, leaving 4 bases of the junction unmatched. Germline CDR1 is LNHNV and CDR2 is YYDKDF (reference sequence). CDR3 size: 13 residues. DNA for the CDR3: TGTGCCACCAGCAGGGCCACAGGGGACGAGCAGTACTTC. Translated: CATSRATGDEQYF.

The chain employs TRBV5-6 and TRBJ2-5; 7 bases are a match to TRBD1. The CDR3 runs to 15 residues. Germline trimming cut 0 bases from V and 2 bases from J; bases unmatched to any gene: 4. Germline V CDR1 and CDR2: SGHDT, YYEEEE. In DNA, the CDR3 is TGTGCCAGCAGCTTGGGGGTGGGACAGCAAGAGACCCAGTACTTC. This codes for CASSLGVGQQETQYF.

The chain has TRBV4-1 and TRBJ2-7; D remains ambiguous. CDR1 and CDR2 (germline): MGHRA, YSYEKL. The length of the CDR3 is 15 residues. V gave up 2 bases and J gave up 2 bases, with 13 bases separating them. CDR3 nucleotides: TGCGCCAGCAGCCAATCCCCCGACGGAACCTACGAGCAGTACTTC. It translates to CASSQSPDGTYEQYF.

The sample holds many counts of this clonotype. The gene calls are TRBV6-5 and TRBJ2-7; TRBD2 matches 11 bases. The CDR3 sequence is 14 residues long. The germline V gene has CDR1 MNHEY and CDR2 SVGAGI. V was clipped by 2 bases and J by 3 bases; unmatched bases: 0. CDR3 loop: CASSYGTSGYEQYF. CDR3 DNA sequence: TGTGCCAGCAGTTACGGGACTAGCGGCTACGAGCAGTACTTC.

In its sample, this clonotype was seen a few times. The chain is built from TRBV29-1 and TRBJ1-2; possible D gene TRBD1, 5 bases. Trimming left V 0 bases short and J 6 bases short, with 17 bases between. The CDR3 totals 15 residues. Per the germline V gene, CDR1 is SQVTM and CDR2 is ANQGSEA. CDR3 nucleotide sequence: TGCAGCGTTGAAGATAAAGGGGCAGGGAAGGATGGCTACACCTTC. Its protein is CSVEDKGAGKDGYTF. Based on the CDR3 plus reference TRBV29-1 and TRBJ1-2, the full variable domain is SAVISQKPSRDICQRGTSLTIQCQVDSQVTMMFWYRQQPGQSLTLIATANQGSEATYESGFVIDKFPISRPNLTFSTLTVSNMSPEDSSIYLCSVEDKGAGKDGYTFGSGTRLTVV.

This clonotype was detected a few times. The chain recombines TRBV7-2 with TRBJ2-3; D remains ambiguous. Germline values: CDR1 SGHTA, CDR2 FQGNSA. V was shortened by 8 bases and J by 4 bases, with 7 bases between the two germline ends. The CDR3 spans 11 residues. In nucleotides, the CDR3 is TGTGCCAGCGAAAGGGCAGATACGCAGTATTTT. Protein: CASERADTQYF. The full variable domain, completed using reference TRBV7-2 and TRBJ2-3, is GAGVSQSPSNKVTEKGKDVELRCDPISGHTALYWYRQSLGQGLEFLIYFQGNSAPDKSGLPSDRFSAERTGGSVSTLTIQRTQQEDSAVYLCASERADTQYFGPGTRLTVL.

This clonotype was counted many times. The rearrangement uses TRBV20-1 and TRBJ2-5; 9 positions match TRBD2. Germline-derived CDR1 and CDR2 are DFQATT and SNEGSKA (reference sequence). The CDR3 loop spans 16 amino acids. The trim removed 0 bases at V and 1 base at J, leaving 6 bases unmatched. The CDR3 protein is CSARDGASGVQETQYF. CDR3 DNA sequence: TGCAGTGCTAGAGATGGGGCTAGCGGGGTCCAAGAGACCCAGTACTTC.

This chain uses TRBV5-1 with TRBJ2-1, with 13 bases lining up with TRBD2. The CDR3 totals 16 residues. J lost 9 bases, V lost 4 bases, and 10 bases had no gene match. Germline V CDR1 and CDR2: SGHRS, YFSETQ. The CDR3 sequence is CASSAGTSGKEGEQFF. The CDR3 DNA is TGCGCCAGCAGCGCCGGGACTAGCGGGAAGGAGGGTGAGCAGTTCTTC.

This chain links TRBV3-1 with TRBJ2-2; 9 bases line up with TRBD2. Per the germline V gene, CDR1 is LGHDT and CDR2 is YNNKEL (reference sequence). The length of the CDR3 is 14 residues. V was pared by 3 bases and J by 6 bases, with 2 bases of the junction left unmatched. The CDR3 reads CASSQAGGPGELFF. The CDR3 DNA is TGTGCCAGCAGCCAGGCGGGAGGGCCCGGGGAGCTGTTTTTT. The whole variable domain, remainder taken from reference TRBV3-1 and TRBJ2-2, is DTAVSQTPKYLVTQMGNDKSIKCEQNLGHDTMYWYKQDSKKFLKIMFSYNNKELIINETVPNRFSPKSPDKAHLNLHINSLELGDSAVYFCASSQAGGPGELFFGEGSRLTVL.

With regard to this clonotype: A junction boundary mismatches the germline segment, possibly from a read error. This chain uses TRBV7-2 with TRBJ1-4; D gene uncertain. CDR1 and CDR2 (germline): SGHTA, FQGNSA. This CDR3 has 11 amino acids. The CDR3 DNA sequence: TGTGCCAGCAGATTAGGAGAAAAACTGTTTTTT. It specifies CASRLGEKLFF.

This clonotype has a count of ten or more. The gene calls are TRBV12-3 or TRBV12-4 and TRBJ2-3; D is unresolved. V shed 3 bases and J shed 0 bases, with 7 bases lying between them. The CDR3 sequence is 14 residues long. CDR3 nucleotides: TGTGCCAGCAGTTTTCTGCCTAGCACAGATACGCAGTATTTT. Its translation: CASSFLPSTDTQYF.

This clonotype was detected only a few times. The chain employs TRBV20-1 and TRBJ2-1, with 8 bases lining up with TRBD2. V was clipped by 4 bases and J by 2 bases; unmatched bases: 10. CDR1 is DFQATT, CDR2 SNEGSKA, per germline (reference sequence). CDR3 size: 16 residues. The DNA of the CDR3 is TGCAGTGCTAAGGCGGGGGGCTCCATCACCTACAATGAGCAGTTCTTC. Its protein is CSAKAGGSITYNEQFF.

This clonotype has only a few counts. V is TRBV5-1 and J is TRBJ2-3, with 7 bases that match TRBD1. Germline V CDR1 and CDR2: SGHRS, YFSETQ. There are 13 residues in the CDR3. V shed 0 bases and J 8 bases; nucleotides not matched to a gene: 3. CDR3 DNA sequence: TGCGCCAGCAGCTTGGAGGGGGCGGGTACGCAGTATTTT. Translating gives CASSLEGAGTQYF.

The V gene is TRBV20-1, the J gene TRBJ2-4; 11 positions match TRBD2. The ends lost 0 bases at V and 0 bases at J; junction bases unmatched: 13. The CDR3 extends over 20 amino acids. Germline V CDR1 and CDR2: DFQATT, SNEGSKA (reference sequence). CDR3 region: CSARDSPGLAGEIAKNIQYF. For the CDR3, the DNA is TGCAGTGCTAGAGATTCGCCTGGACTAGCGGGCGAAATAGCCAAAAACATTCAGTACTTC.